This TCR beta chain appears in the sequencing data of a study of cytomegalovirus exposure and HLA in healthy donors. Study summary: Most donors, about 82% of approximately 400 genotyped, fell in the Caucasian-associated ancestry cluster. Study-wide results and caveats: In all likelihood, a cluster of highly shared sequence variants was a sequencing artifact. A later analysis reportedly found that, within productive TCRs, an Asian-associated ancestry cluster had fewer N-insertions than the mean observed across the roughly 700 donors.

The primer mix had 60 Vbeta and 13 Jbeta primers. Here immunoSEQ multiplex PCR was the method, and the copy in TCRdb shows in-frame clones only, minus some. The table records some 150,000 clones, roughly 89% of them present only once. All the people who gave samples were healthy bone marrow donors. The CDR3 loop spans 20 amino acids. Germline CDR1 reads SGHRS; CDR2 reads YFSETQ. V lost 1 base to trimming and J lost 3 bases; unmatched junction nucleotides: 12. On this clone: Its antigen is as yet unknown.

The chain links TRBV5-1 to TRBJ2-5, with TRBD2 matching over 16 bases. This receptor was identified in a woman aged 25 to 39 in good health and CMV-seronegative. The sequenced sample consisted of PBMCs. In DNA form, the CDR3 reads TGCGCCAGCAGCTTGAAAGGAACCCCGGGACTAGCGGGAGGGGAAGAGACCCAGTACTTC. This encodes CASSLKGTPGLAGGEETQYF.